What follows is one TCR beta chain and its context. Its antigen is not known. It was with a sample-barcoded 5' primer and a J-beta primer mix that a second PCR of roughly 7 to 12 cycles was run. Each of the cDNA molecules was tagged by a template-switch adaptor with 12 random nucleotides. TCRdb re-called the 5' RACE reads with MiXCR, one entry per CDR3 protein. The repertoire includes hundreds of thousands of distinct CDR3 sequences, roughly 49% of them detected once, and 30% to 40% sits in the top ten. This sample is drawn from a study of blood T cells in healthy people across ages. Study findings and constraints: Whereas aged donors had fewer naive CD4+ cells, long-lived donors had more of them and higher diversity. As age increased, TCR beta diversity per million T cells fell in a roughly linear fashion.

Sequences were obtained from blood. The TCR originated in a woman aged 55-75 years in good health.

The CDR3 loop is CASSLGFGPYNEQFF. CDR3 sequence (DNA): TGCGCCAGCAGCTTGGGGTTTGGCCCCTACAATGAGCAGTTCTTC. This rearrangement joins TRBV5-1 to TRBJ2-1; no firm D call. The germline gives CDR1 SGHRS, CDR2 YFSETQ. This CDR3 region has 15 residues. V was pared by 0 bases and J by 2 bases, with 9 bases between.